The 17 T cell receptor beta chains given below trace back to one sample, sequenced in a study of blood T cell repertoires in COVID-19. Produced via immunoSEQ multiplex PCR; TCRdb's table is partial and in-frame only. The repertoire consists of roughly 260,000 clones, with 91% occurring once and the leading ten covering 1.2%. What was sequenced was PBMCs or T cells enriched from blood (not recorded which). These receptors came from a human donor in a cohort exposed to, infected with or recovered from COVID-19 (not recorded which). The donor label of this sample is uncertain.

The J gene is TRBJ1-1, the V gene TRBV6-1; 9 bases map to TRBD1. Germline V gene data show CDR1 as MNHNS and CDR2 as SASEGT. V gave up 4 bases and J gave up 2 bases; unmatched junction bases: 11. CDR3 length: 17 amino acids. The CDR3 nucleotides read TGTGCCAGCAGTGGGCCGGACAGGGGATCGGGTAACACTGAAGCTTTCTTT. It specifies CASSGPDRGSGNTEAFF.

This chain connects TRBV7-2 to TRBJ2-5; 9 bases agree with TRBD2. This CDR3 has 13 residues. Per the germline V gene, CDR1 is SGHTA and CDR2 is FQGNSA. CDR3 sequence reads: CASGAGGQETQYF. CDR3 in DNA: TGTGCTAGCGGGGCGGGGGGGCAGGAGACCCAGTACTTC.

The chain joins TRBV2 to TRBJ1-1; the match to TRBD1 covers 12 bases. The germline gives CDR1 SNHLY, CDR2 FYNNEI. The trim removed 6 bases at V and 6 bases at J, leaving 8 bases unmatched. The CDR3 covers 15 residues. Written as DNA, the CDR3 is TGTGCCAGCAGCGCCTCCGGGACAGGGGGCGCTGAAGCTTTCTTT. This gives the protein CASSASGTGGAEAFF.

This rearrangement joins TRBV19 to TRBJ1-1; D may be TRBD1 (6 bases). The CDR3 sequence is 14 residues long. Trimming removed 3 bases at V and 1 base at J, with 9 bases between. Germline-derived CDR1 and CDR2 are LNHDA and SQIVND (reference sequence). The DNA for the CDR3 is TGTGCCAGTAGTATTCAGGGGCCGAACACTGAAGCTTTCTTT. Encoded protein: CASSIQGPNTEAFF.

This clone has only one observation. The rearrangement uses TRBV19 and TRBJ2-7; 8 nucleotides align to TRBD1. In germline, CDR1 is LNHDA, CDR2 SQIVND (reference sequence). V lost 4 bases, J lost 3 bases, and 8 bases stayed unmatched. This CDR3 comprises 15 residues. The CDR3 spells CASSTRTGFNYEQYF. CDR3 bases: TGTGCCAGTAGTACCCGGACAGGGTTTAACTACGAGCAGTACTTC. Supplemented by reference TRBV19 and TRBJ2-7, the full variable domain reads DGGITQSPKYLFRKEGQNVTLSCEQNLNHDAMYWYRQDPGQGLRLIYYSQIVNDFQKGDIAEGYSVSREKKESFPLTVTSAQKNPTAFYLCASSTRTGFNYEQYFGPGTRLTVT.

V gene TRBV9 combines with J gene TRBJ2-7; TRBD2 agrees at 12 bases. CDR3 size: 15 residues. CDR1 and CDR2 (germline): SGDLS, YYNGEE. With 3 bases clipped from V and 0 bases from J, the junction kept 1 base outside the gene matches. The CDR3 loop reads CASSGGLAGSYEQYF. CDR3 coding DNA: TGTGCCAGCAGCGGGGGACTAGCGGGCTCCTACGAGCAGTACTTC.

This clone was found once. V usage is TRBV19 and J usage is TRBJ1-1; 9 nucleotides match TRBD1. The V gene end was trimmed by 2 bases and the J gene end by 9 bases; junction bases not matched to a gene: 4. CDR1 and CDR2 (germline): LNHDA, SQIVND (reference sequence). The CDR3 has 13 residues. The CDR3 region has the DNA TGTGCCAGTAGTATAAGGGACAGGGATCAAGCTTTCTTT. This encodes CASSIRDRDQAFF. Full variable domain (missing parts from reference TRBV19 and TRBJ1-1): DGGITQSPKYLFRKEGQNVTLSCEQNLNHDAMYWYRQDPGQGLRLIYYSQIVNDFQKGDIAEGYSVSREKKESFPLTVTSAQKNPTAFYLCASSIRDRDQAFFGQGTRLTVV.

The chain employs TRBV24-1 and TRBJ2-1, with TRBD2 identical over 9 bases. J gave up 7 bases and V 4 bases, and 10 bases lay outside the gene matches. The CDR3 extends over 16 amino acids. CDR1 is KGHDR and CDR2 is SFDVKD in the germline V gene. The CDR3 bases are TGTGCCACCAGTGACCGTAGCGGGGGCACCGCTAATGAGCAGTTCTTC. Translation: CATSDRSGGTANEQFF.

This rearrangement joins TRBV7-2 to TRBJ2-3, with D maybe TRBD2 (5 bases). V dropped 4 bases and J dropped 3 bases, with 11 bases sitting between them. CDR3 length: 14 amino acids. Germline CDR1 is SGHTA and CDR2 is FQGNSA. The CDR3 DNA reads TGTGCCAGCAGCTGGGGAGTCGGGACAGATACGCAGTATTTT. Amino acids: CASSWGVGTDTQYF.

The V and J genes are TRBV4-1 and TRBJ2-3, with D possibly matching TRBD2 (5 bases). Trimming stripped 0 bases from V and 2 bases from J, with 15 bases between. Germline V lookup: CDR1 MGHRA, CDR2 YSYEKL. This CDR3 contains 17 residues. CDR3 loop: CASSQETHGEYTDTQYF. The DNA for the CDR3 is TGCGCCAGCAGCCAAGAAACCCACGGGGAGTACACAGATACGCAGTATTTT.

This chain links TRBV6-2 or TRBV6-3 with TRBJ2-5, with D maybe TRBD2 (5 bases). The CDR3 runs 13 residues. CDR1 is MNHEY, CDR2 SVGEGT, per germline. V lost 2 bases, J lost 5 bases, and 9 bases lay in between. The CDR3 DNA reads as TGTGCCAGCAGTTACCTTAGAGGGGAGACCCAGTACTTC. Translated: CASSYLRGETQYF.

The rearrangement links TRBV2 to TRBJ1-2; TRBD1 aligns across 8 bases. CDR3 length: 13 amino acids. V shed 0 bases, J shed 8 bases, and the junction held 2 bases outside the gene matches. Germline values: CDR1 SNHLY, CDR2 FYNNEI. The CDR3 region is CASSEAWTGGYTF. The CDR3 DNA follows: TGTGCCAGCAGTGAAGCCTGGACAGGGGGCTACACCTTC.

Notes on this clone: Other DNA sequences of this sample code for an identical CDR3. This rearrangement joins TRBV30 to TRBJ1-5; D ambiguous. There are 15 residues in the CDR3. Germline V CDR1 and CDR2: GTSNPN, SVGIG (reference sequence). V was clipped by 0 bases and J by 1 base, with 10 bases between them. The CDR3 reads CAWSVLGGSNQPQHF. The CDR3 DNA follows: TGTGCCTGGAGTGTACTAGGAGGGAGCAATCAGCCCCAGCATTTT.

This clone was counted a single time. J is TRBJ2-2 and V is TRBV11-3, with TRBD2 as a possible D gene (6 bases). CDR3 size: 14 residues. Germline CDR1 SGHNT, CDR2 YENEEA. V lost 1 base and J lost 6, with 9 bases in between. Written as DNA, the CDR3 is TGTGCCAGCAGCTTAGGGGCGGGGTCCGGGGAGCTGTTTTTT. Its translation is CASSLGAGSGELFF. Together with reference TRBV11-3 and TRBJ2-2, the CDR3 gives the full variable domain: EAGVVQSPRYKIIEKKQPVAFWCNPISGHNTLYWYLQNLGQGPELLIRYENEEAVDDSQLPKDRFSAERLKGVDSTLKIQPAELGDSAVYLCASSLGAGSGELFFGEGSRLTVL.

The chain carries TRBV5-4 and TRBJ1-2; D is perhaps TRBD1 (6 bases). V shed 3 bases and J shed 4 bases, with 16 bases lying between them. This CDR3 is built from 15 residues. CDR1 SGHNT and CDR2 YYREEE come from the germline V gene (reference sequence). The CDR3: CASSSGQIQGYGYTF. The CDR3 bases are TGTGCCAGCAGCTCCGGACAGATCCAGGGCTATGGCTACACCTTC.

The genes are TRBV7-9 and TRBJ1-1; D ambiguous. Trimming stripped 5 bases from V and 3 bases from J, with 19 bases between. The CDR3 extends over 16 amino acids. CDR1 is SEHNR, CDR2 FQNEAQ, per germline (reference sequence). CDR3 nucleotide sequence: TGTGCCAGCAGCCAAAACCAGGTAAACCAGGACACTGAAGCTTTCTTT. It specifies CASSQNQVNQDTEAFF.

J is TRBJ1-2 and V is TRBV30; D might be TRBD1 (6 bases). V was pared by 0 bases and J by 4 bases, with 9 bases between. This CDR3 comprises 13 residues. Germline assignment: CDR1 GTSNPN and CDR2 SVGIG (reference sequence). The CDR3 region has the DNA TGTGCCTGGAGTGTAGGGGGTCCCTATGGCTACACCTTC. It yields the protein CAWSVGGPYGYTF.